The T cell receptor (beta chain) under discussion was sequenced for a study of neurological immune-mediated disorders. TCRdb itself ran the 5' RACE reads through MiXCR, one entry per CDR3 protein. The table includes 55,000 to 75,000 distinct CDR3 sequences, 4% to 6% detected once. Trimming pared 6 bases from V and 3 bases from J, leaving 24 bases between. CDR1 SEHNR and CDR2 FQNEAQ come from the germline V gene (reference sequence). The CDR3 has 17 residues. This clonotype was detected a few times. This chain joins TRBV7-9 and TRBJ2-7; unclear D gene. This receptor was taken from a woman aged 25 to 39 with multiple sclerosis. Sequenced sample: PBMCs. The CDR3 protein is CASSFRPLTDRGYEQYF. CDR3 bases: TGTGCCAGCAGTTTCAGACCACTTACCGACCGTGGCTACGAGCAGTACTTC.